The clone carrying this TCR beta chain was counted a few times. The sample comes from a study of blood T cells in healthy people across ages. Sample-barcoded 5' priming and a J-beta primer mix drove a second PCR of roughly 7 to 11 cycles. A single record per CDR3 protein comes from TCRdb applying MiXCR to the 5' RACE reads. Of more than 800,000 distinct CDR3 sequences listed, around 26% were seen once; the top ten hold around a sixth. Germline CDR1 MNHEY, CDR2 SVGEGT. The CDR3 spans 12 residues. Trimming pared 5 bases from V and 7 bases from J, leaving 8 bases between. This clonotype was sampled from a woman older than 75 in good health. Sequenced sample: blood. J is TRBJ2-2 and V is TRBV6-2 or TRBV6-3, with D uncertain. CDR3 bases: TGTGCCAGCAGTAGAATAGACGGGGAGCTGTTTTTT. This codes for CASSRIDGELFF.